This T cell receptor beta chain was captured in a study of PD-L1 blockade in urothelial cancer. Some clones are missing from TCRdb's copy, which holds only in-frame ones; the method was immunoSEQ multiplex PCR. The sample comprises fewer than 45,000 clones, approximately 40% of which are singletons, and 8.9% rests with the top ten. The germline V gene has CDR1 SQVTM and CDR2 ANQGSEA. With 6 bases removed from V and 0 bases from J, the gap between germline ends came to 8 bases. The CDR3 runs to 13 residues. This specimen consisted of tumor tissue, obtained before atezolizumab (anti-PD-L1) treatment. J is TRBJ1-4 and V is TRBV29-1; the D is unclear. The source is a man aged 55 to 69 with urothelial cancer. The CDR3: CSVPTATNEKLFF. The CDR3 DNA reads TGCAGCGTACCGACGGCAACTAATGAAAAACTGTTTTTT.